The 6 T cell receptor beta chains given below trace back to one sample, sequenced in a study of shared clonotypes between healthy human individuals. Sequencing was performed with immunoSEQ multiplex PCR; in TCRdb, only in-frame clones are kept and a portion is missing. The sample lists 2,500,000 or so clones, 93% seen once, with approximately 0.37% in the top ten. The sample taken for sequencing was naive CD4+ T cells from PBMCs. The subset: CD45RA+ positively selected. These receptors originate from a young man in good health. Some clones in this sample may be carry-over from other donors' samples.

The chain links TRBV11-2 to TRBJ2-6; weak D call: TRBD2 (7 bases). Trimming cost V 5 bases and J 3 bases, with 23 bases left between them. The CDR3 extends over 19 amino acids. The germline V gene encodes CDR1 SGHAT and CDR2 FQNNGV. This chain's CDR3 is CASSPLGGLESGGANVLTF. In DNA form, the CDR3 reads TGTGCCAGCAGCCCTCTCGGGGGGCTGGAGTCGGGTGGGGCCAACGTCCTGACTTTC.

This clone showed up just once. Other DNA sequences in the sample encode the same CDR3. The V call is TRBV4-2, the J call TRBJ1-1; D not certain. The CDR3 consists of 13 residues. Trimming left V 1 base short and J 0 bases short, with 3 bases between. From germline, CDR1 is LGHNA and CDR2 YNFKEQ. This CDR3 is CASSQGVNTEAFF. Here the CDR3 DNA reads TGTGCCAGCAGCCAAGGGGTGAACACTGAAGCTTTCTTT.

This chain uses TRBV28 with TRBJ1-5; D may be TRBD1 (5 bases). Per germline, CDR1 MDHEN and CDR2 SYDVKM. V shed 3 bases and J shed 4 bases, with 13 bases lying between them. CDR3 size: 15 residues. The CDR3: CASSFGQGWNQPQHF. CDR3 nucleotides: TGTGCCAGCAGTTTCGGGCAGGGTTGGAATCAGCCCCAGCATTTT.

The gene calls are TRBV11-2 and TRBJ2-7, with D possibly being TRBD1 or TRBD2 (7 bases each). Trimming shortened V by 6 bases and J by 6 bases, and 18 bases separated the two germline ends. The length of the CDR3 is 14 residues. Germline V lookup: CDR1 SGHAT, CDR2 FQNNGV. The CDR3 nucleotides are TGTGCCAGCAGGCCCTCAGGGGGGGCATTCGAGCAGTACTTC. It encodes CASRPSGGAFEQYF.

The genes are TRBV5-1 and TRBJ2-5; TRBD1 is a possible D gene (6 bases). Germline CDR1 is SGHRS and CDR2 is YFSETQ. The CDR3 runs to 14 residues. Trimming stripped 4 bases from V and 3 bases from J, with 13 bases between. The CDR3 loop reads CASSAAGTKETQYF. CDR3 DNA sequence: TGCGCCAGCAGCGCCGCCGGGACAAAAGAGACCCAGTACTTC.

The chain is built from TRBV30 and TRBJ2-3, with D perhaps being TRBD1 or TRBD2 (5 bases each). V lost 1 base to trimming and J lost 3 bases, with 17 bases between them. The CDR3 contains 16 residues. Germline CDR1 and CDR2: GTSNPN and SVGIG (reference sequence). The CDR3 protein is CAWSEEGTSRTDTQYF. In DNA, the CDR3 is TGTGCCTGGAGTGAGGAAGGGACGAGTCGGACAGATACGCAGTATTTT.